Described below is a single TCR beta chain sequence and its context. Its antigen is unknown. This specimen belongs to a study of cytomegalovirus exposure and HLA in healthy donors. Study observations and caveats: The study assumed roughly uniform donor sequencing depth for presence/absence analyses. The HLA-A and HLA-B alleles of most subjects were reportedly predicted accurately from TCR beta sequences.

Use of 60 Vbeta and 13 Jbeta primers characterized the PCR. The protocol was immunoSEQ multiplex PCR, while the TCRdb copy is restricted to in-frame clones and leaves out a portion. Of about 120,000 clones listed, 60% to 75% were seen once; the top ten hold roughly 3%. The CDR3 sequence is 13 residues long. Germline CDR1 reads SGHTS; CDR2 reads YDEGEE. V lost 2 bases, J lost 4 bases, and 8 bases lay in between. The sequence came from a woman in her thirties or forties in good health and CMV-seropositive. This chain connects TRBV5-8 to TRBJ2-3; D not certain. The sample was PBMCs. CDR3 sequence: CASSFRTSDTQYF. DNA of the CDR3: TGTGCCAGCAGCTTCCGCACTTCAGATACGCAGTATTTT.